This T cell receptor (beta chain) was captured by sequencing in a study of T cells in Graves' hyperthyroidism and ophthalmopathy. In germline, CDR1 is DFQATT, CDR2 SNEGSKA (reference sequence). Trimming removed 3 bases from V and 7 bases from J, with 13 bases in between. CDR3 size: 13 residues. This clonotype was found many times. For the diagnoses, clinical symptoms, serum thyroxine and TRAb, thyroid ultrasound and orbital computed tomography were used. Amplification of TCR beta CDR3 regions was performed using RNA transcripts as template. HTBI primers were the set used in a first-round RT-PCR of the TCR CDR3. TCRdb reprocessed the multiplex PCR reads with MiXCR, giving one entry per CDR3 protein. The sample lists approximately 700,000 distinct CDR3 sequences, roughly 45% occurring once.

The sample was peripheral blood or thyroid tissue (not recorded which). The chain couples TRBV20-1 to TRBJ1-5, with TRBD1 as a possible D gene (5 bases). The TCR comes from an adult man with Graves' disease, either hyperthyroidism or ophthalmopathy (not recorded which). The CDR3 loop is CSASSGRDQPQHF. The CDR3 DNA is TGCAGTGCTAGTAGCGGCAGGGACCAGCCCCAGCATTTT.